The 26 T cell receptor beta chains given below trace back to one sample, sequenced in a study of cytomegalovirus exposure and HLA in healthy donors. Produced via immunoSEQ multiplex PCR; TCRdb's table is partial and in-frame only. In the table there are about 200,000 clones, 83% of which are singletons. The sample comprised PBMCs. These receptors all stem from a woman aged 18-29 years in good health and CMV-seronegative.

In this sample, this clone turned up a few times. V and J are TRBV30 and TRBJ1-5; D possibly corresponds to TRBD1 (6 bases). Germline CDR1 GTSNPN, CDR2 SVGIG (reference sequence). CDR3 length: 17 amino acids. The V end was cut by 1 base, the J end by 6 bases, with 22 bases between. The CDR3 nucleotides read TGTGCCTGGAGTGAGGGGTGGCAGGGGAGGGTTCGTCAGCCCCAGCATTTT. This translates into CAWSEGWQGRVRQPQHF.

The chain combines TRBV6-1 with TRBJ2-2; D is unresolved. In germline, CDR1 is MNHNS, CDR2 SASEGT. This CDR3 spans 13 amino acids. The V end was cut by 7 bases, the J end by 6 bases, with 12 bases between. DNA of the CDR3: TGTGCCAGCACCAGCGTTCAACCCGGGGAGCTGTTTTTT. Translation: CASTSVQPGELFF.

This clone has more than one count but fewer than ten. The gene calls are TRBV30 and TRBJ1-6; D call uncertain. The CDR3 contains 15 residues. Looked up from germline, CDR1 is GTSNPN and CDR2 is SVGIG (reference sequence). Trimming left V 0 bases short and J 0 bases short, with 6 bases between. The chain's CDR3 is CAWSVLSSYNSPLHF. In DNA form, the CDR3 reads TGTGCCTGGAGTGTTCTCAGCTCCTATAATTCACCCCTCCACTTT.

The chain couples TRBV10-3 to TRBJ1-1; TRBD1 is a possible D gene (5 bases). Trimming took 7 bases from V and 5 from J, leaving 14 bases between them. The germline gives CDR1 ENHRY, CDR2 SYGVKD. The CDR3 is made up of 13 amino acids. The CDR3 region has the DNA TGTGCCATCATGGAGGTAAAGGGGACTGAAGCTTTCTTT. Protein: CAIMEVKGTEAFF.

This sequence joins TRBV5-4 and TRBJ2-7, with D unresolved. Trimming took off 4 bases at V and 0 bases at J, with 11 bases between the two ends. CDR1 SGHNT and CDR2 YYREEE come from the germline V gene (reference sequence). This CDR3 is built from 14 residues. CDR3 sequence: CASSPGKGSYEQYF. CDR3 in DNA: TGTGCCAGCAGCCCAGGAAAGGGCTCCTACGAGCAGTACTTC.

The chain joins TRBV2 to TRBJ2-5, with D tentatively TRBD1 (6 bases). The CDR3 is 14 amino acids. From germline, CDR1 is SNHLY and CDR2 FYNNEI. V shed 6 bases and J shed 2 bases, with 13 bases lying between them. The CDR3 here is CASSFTDRQETQYF. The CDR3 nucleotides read TGTGCCAGCAGCTTTACGGACAGACAAGAGACCCAGTACTTC.

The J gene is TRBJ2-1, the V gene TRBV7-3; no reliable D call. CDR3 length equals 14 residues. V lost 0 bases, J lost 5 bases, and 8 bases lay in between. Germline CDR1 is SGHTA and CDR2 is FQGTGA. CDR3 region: CASSLTHGDNEQFF. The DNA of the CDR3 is TGTGCCAGCAGCTTAACCCATGGCGACAATGAGCAGTTCTTC.

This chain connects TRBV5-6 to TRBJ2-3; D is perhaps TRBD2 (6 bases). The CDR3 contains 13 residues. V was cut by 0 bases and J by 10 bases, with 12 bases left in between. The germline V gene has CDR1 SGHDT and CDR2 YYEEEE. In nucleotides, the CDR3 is TGTGCCAGCAGCTTGGTAGCCGGGGGTTCGCAGTATTTT. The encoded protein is CASSLVAGGSQYF.

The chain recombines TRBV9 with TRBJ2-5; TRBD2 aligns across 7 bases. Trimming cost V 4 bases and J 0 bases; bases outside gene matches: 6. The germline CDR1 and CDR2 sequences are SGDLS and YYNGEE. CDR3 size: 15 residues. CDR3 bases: TGTGCCAGCAGCATATCCGGGGGGAACCAAGAGACCCAGTACTTC. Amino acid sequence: CASSISGGNQETQYF. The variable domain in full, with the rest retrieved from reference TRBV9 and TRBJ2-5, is DSGVTQTPKHLITATGQRVTLRCSPRSGDLSVYWYQQSLDQGLQFLIQYYNGEERAKGNILERFSAQQFPDLHSELNLSSLELGDSALYFCASSISGGNQETQYFGPGTRLLVL.

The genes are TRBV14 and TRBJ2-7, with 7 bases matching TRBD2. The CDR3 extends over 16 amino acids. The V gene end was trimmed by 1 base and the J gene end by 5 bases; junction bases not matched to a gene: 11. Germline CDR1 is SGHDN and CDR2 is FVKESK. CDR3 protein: CASSQGGGLIFNEQYF. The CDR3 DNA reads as TGTGCCAGCAGCCAAGGGGGGGGACTTATTTTCAACGAGCAGTACTTC.

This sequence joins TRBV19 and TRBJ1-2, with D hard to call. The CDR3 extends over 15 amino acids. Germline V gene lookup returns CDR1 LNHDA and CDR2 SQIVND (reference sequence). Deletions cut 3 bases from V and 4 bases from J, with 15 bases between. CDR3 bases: TGTGCCAGTAGTATGGCTTCGGGCACCCCCTATGGCTACACCTTC. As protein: CASSMASGTPYGYTF.

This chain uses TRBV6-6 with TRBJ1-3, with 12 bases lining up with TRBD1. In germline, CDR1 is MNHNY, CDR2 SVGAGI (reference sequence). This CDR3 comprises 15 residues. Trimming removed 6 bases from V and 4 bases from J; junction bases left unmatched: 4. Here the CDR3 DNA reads TGTGCCAGCAGGGGGGACAGGGGGCTAGGAAACACCATATATTTT. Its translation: CASRGDRGLGNTIYF.

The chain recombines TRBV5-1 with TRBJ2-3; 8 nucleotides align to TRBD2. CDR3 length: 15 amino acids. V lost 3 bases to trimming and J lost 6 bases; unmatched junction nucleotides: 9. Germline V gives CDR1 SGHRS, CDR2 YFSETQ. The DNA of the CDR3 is TGCGCCAGCAGCTCGTCCCAAGCGGGAGTGGATACGCAGTATTTT. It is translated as CASSSSQAGVDTQYF. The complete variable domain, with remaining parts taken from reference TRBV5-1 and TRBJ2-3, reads KAGVTQTPRYLIKTRGQQVTLSCSPISGHRSVSWYQQTPGQGLQFLFEYFSETQRNKGNFPGRFSGRQFSNSRSEMNVSTLELGDSALYLCASSSSQAGVDTQYFGPGTRLTVL.

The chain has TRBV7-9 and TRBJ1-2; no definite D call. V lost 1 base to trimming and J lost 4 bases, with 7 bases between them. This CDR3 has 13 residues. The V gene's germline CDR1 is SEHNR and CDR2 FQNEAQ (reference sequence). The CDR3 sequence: CASSLVGLYGYTF. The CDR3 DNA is TGTGCCAGCAGCTTAGTAGGGCTCTATGGCTACACCTTC.

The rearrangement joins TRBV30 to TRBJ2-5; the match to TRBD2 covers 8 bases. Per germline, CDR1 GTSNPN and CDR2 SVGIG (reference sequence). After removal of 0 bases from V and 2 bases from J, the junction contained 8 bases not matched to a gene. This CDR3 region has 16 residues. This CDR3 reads CAWSVTPGGPQETQYF. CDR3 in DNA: TGTGCCTGGAGTGTAACCCCGGGGGGGCCTCAAGAGACCCAGTACTTC.

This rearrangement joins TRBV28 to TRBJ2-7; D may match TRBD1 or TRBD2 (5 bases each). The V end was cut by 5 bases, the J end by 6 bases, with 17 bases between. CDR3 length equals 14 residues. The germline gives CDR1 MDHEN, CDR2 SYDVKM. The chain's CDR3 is CASSPGRMGFEQYF. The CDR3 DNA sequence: TGTGCCAGCAGTCCGGGACGGATGGGGTTCGAGCAGTACTTC.

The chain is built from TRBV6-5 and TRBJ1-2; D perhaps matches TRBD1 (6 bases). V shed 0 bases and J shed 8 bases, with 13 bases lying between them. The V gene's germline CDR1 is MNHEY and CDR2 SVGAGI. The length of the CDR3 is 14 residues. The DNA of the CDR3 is TGTGCCAGCAGTTACTCGACAGGCCAGGGGGGCTACACCTTC. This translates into CASSYSTGQGGYTF.

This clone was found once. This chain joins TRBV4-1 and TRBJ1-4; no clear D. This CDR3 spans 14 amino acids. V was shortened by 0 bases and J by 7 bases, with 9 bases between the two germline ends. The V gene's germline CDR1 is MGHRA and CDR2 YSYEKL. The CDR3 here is CASSQEGSIEKLFF. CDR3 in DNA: TGCGCCAGCAGCCAAGAAGGGTCTATTGAAAAACTGTTTTTT.

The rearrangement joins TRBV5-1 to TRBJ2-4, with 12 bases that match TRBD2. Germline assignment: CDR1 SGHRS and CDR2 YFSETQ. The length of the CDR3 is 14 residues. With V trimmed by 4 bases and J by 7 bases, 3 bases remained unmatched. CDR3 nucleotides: TGCGCCAGCAGCACTACTAGCGGGAGGAACATTCAGTACTTC. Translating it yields CASSTTSGRNIQYF.

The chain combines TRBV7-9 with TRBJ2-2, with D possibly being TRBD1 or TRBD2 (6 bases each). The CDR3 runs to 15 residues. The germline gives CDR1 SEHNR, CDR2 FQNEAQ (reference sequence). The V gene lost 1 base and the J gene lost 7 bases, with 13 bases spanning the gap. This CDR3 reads CASSLGRTAGGELFF. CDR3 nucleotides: TGTGCCAGCAGCTTAGGCAGGACAGCGGGCGGGGAGCTGTTTTTT.

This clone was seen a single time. This CDR3 is CSARTAQGYTF. For the CDR3, the DNA is TGCAGTGCTCGGACGGCCCAAGGCTACACCTTC. The genes are TRBV20-1 and TRBJ1-2, with unresolved D. Trimming cost V 5 bases and J 8 bases, with 12 bases left between them. The V gene's germline CDR1 is DFQATT and CDR2 SNEGSKA (reference sequence). This CDR3 has 11 amino acids.

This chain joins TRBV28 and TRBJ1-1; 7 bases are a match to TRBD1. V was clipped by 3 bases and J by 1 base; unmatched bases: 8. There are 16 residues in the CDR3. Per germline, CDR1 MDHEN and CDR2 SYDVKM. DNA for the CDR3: TGTGCCAGCAGTTTTGAGGGGGCGGCGTGGAACACTGAAGCTTTCTTT. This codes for CASSFEGAAWNTEAFF. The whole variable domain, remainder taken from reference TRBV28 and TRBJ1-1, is DVKVTQSSRYLVKRTGEKVFLECVQDMDHENMFWYRQDPGLGLRLIYFSYDVKMKEKGDIPEGYSVSREKKERFSLILESASTNQTSMYLCASSFEGAAWNTEAFFGQGTRLTVV.

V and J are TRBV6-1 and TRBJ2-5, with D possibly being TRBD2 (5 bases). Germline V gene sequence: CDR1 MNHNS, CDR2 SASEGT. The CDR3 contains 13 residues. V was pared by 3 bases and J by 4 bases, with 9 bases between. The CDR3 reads CASSEGRIETQYF. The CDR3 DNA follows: TGTGCCAGCAGTGAGGGGAGAATAGAGACCCAGTACTTC.

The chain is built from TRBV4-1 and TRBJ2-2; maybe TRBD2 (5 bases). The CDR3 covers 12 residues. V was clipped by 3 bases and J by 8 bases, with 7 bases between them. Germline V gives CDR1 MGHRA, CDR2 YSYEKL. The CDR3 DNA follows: TGCGCCAGCAGCCATTCGGGGGGGGAGCTGTTTTTT. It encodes CASSHSGGELFF.

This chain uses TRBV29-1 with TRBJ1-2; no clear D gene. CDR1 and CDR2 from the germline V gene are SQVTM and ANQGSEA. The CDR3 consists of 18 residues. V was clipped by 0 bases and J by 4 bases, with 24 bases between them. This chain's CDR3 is CSVEEKRTAYTRPYGYTF. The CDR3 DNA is TGCAGCGTTGAAGAAAAGCGGACCGCATACACACGGCCCTATGGCTACACCTTC.

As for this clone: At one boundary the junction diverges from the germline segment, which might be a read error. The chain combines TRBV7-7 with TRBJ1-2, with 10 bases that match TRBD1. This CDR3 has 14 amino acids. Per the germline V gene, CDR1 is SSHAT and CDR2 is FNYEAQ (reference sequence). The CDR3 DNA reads TGTGCTAGCAGCTCCGGGACAGGGGTCTATGGCTACACCTTC. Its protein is CASSSGTGVYGYTF.